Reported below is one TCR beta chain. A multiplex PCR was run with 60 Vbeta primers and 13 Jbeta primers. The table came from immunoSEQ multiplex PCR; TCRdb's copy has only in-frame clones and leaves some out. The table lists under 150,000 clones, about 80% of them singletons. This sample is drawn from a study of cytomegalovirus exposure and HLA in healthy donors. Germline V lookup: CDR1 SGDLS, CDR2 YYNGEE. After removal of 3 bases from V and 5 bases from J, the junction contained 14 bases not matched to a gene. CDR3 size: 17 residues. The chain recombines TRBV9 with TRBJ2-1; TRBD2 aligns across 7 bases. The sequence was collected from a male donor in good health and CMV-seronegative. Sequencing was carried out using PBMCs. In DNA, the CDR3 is TGTGCCAGCAGCGGAGGGGATTCCGGTCTAGCGGACAATGAGCAGTTCTTC. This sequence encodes CASSGGDSGLADNEQFF.